This record looks at one T cell receptor (beta chain) sequence and its context. This entry belongs to a study of blood T cell repertoires in COVID-19. Study at large: The origin of the acute and convalescent COVID-19 samples was the United States, Italy and Spain. PBMCs, B-cell-depleted T cells, or T cells were the source of the cDNA or gDNA that made up the material.

Clones were read by immunoSEQ multiplex PCR, and TCRdb kept only the in-frame ones, dropping some. Altogether 100,000 to 150,000 clones are present, approximately 80% being singletons, with the ten largest covering approximately 12%. This CDR3 region has 15 residues. V was trimmed by 4 bases and J by 1 base, leaving 11 bases between them. Germline V CDR1 and CDR2: MNHEY, SVGAGI. Source material: peripheral blood. The sequence derives from a woman aged 60 to 75 with acute or convalescent COVID-19. V gene TRBV6-5 combines with J gene TRBJ1-5, with D possibly TRBD1 on 5 matching bases. The CDR3 DNA follows: TGTGCCAGCAGTTCCGAGCCAGGGAGCAATCAGCCCCAGCATTTT. Translation: CASSSEPGSNQPQHF.